The TCR beta chain described here comes from a study of breast tumors, draining lymph nodes, adjacent tissues. Study outcomes and limitations: Most tumor T cells seemingly derive from lymph node, then expand in tumor. Tumors had less TCR diversity than lymph nodes, more than nontumor tissue. Luminal-like breast cancer showed significantly greater tumor-nontumor repertoire similarity than basal-like breast cancer did. The lymph node origin of tumor T cells was framed as consistent with a hypothesis, not demonstrated.

MiXCR was run by TCRdb on the multiplex PCR reads, yielding one entry per CDR3 protein. The sample contains some 47,000 distinct CDR3 sequences, under 45% of which appear only once. This CDR3 comprises 12 residues. Per the germline V gene, CDR1 is DFQATT and CDR2 is SNEGSKA (reference sequence). The germline V and J ends were trimmed by 3 bases and 9 bases, with 12 bases remaining between them. Turning to this clonotype: Its antigen remains unidentified.

The chain combines TRBV20-1 with TRBJ1-5, with D possibly being TRBD1 (5 bases). The TCR originated in a female donor with breast cancer. Some clones in this sample may be carry-over from other donors' samples. The sequenced sample consisted of breast tumor tissue. DNA for the CDR3: TGCAGTGCTAGGGCGGGCGGGGGGCCCCAGCATTTT. Translation: CSARAGGGPQHF.